In this sample, the clone carrying this T cell receptor beta chain turned up once. Its antigen is undetermined. The data were obtained in a study of radiotherapy plus CTLA-4 blockade in lung cancer. Study-level results: The study found tumor-derived TCR clones expanded in blood after radiotherapy plus ipilimumab.

Clones were read by immunoSEQ multiplex PCR, and TCRdb kept only the in-frame ones, dropping some. Altogether 25,000 to 35,000 clones are present, roughly three quarters being singletons, with the ten largest covering 4.7%. This TCR was sampled from a human donor with non-small cell lung cancer whose response to radiotherapy plus ipilimumab could not be evaluated. The sample here was peripheral blood, taken from a patient treated with radiotherapy plus ipilimumab.

The CDR3 DNA reads TGTGCCATCAGTGACAGCTCCGACAAGCAGTTCTTC. It encodes CAISDSSDKQFF. This chain links TRBV10-3 with TRBJ2-1; unclear D gene. CDR1 and CDR2 from the germline V gene are ENHRY and SYGVKD. With 3 bases removed from V and 11 bases from J, the gap between germline ends came to 11 bases. The CDR3 spans 12 residues.